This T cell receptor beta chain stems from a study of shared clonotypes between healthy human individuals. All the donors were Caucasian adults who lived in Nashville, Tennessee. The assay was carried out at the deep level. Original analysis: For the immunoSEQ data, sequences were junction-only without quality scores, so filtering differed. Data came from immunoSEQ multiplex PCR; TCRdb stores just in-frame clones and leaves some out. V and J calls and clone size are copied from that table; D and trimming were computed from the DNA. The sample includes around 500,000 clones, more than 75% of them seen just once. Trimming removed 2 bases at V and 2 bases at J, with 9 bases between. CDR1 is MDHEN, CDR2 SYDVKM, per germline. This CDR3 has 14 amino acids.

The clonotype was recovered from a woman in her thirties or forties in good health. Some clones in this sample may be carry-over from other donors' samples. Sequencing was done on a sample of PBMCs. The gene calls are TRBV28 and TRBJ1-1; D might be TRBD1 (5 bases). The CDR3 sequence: CASSLRQSNTEAFF. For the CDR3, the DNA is TGTGCCAGCAGTTTAAGACAGAGCAACACTGAAGCTTTCTTT.